The 24 T cell receptor beta chains given below trace back to one sample, sequenced in a study of T cells in narcolepsy. Sequencing was performed with immunoSEQ multiplex PCR; in TCRdb, only in-frame clones are kept and a portion is missing. The data contain fewer than 15,000 clones, about 89% of them seen just once; the ten biggest clones take up 1.5% to 2%. Material for sequencing was CD45RA- memory CD4+ T cells from PBMCs. The source of these receptors is a human donor with narcolepsy.

This clone was observed once. The chain combines TRBV29-1 with TRBJ2-5; tentatively, D is TRBD1 (8 bases). CDR3 length equals 18 residues. The germline V and J ends were trimmed by 2 bases and 5 bases, with 27 bases remaining between them. Germline CDR1 SQVTM, CDR2 ANQGSEA. CDR3 sequence: CSVEYGTGRGAVGETQYF. The CDR3 coding sequence is TGCAGCGTTGAATATGGGACAGGACGGGGGGCGGTCGGCGAGACCCAGTACTTC.

The chain couples TRBV6-5 to TRBJ1-4; D not resolved. Germline CDR1 and CDR2: MNHEY and SVGAGI. V was cut by 8 bases and J by 6 bases, with 13 bases left in between. This CDR3 has 13 amino acids. The CDR3 region is CASAWSVDEKLFF. CDR3 coding DNA: TGTGCCAGCGCTTGGTCAGTGGATGAAAAACTGTTTTTT.

The J gene is TRBJ2-1, the V gene TRBV10-3, with TRBD2 matching over 15 bases. The germline gives CDR1 ENHRY, CDR2 SYGVKD. The junction had 6 bases not matched to a gene; V was cut back by 7 bases and J by 5 bases. The CDR3 has 16 amino acids. CDR3 DNA sequence: TGTGCCATCAAAGGGACTAGCGGGAGGCGGGACAATGAGCAGTTCTTC. It specifies CAIKGTSGRRDNEQFF.

The chain is built from TRBV11-2 and TRBJ2-4; no definite D call. CDR1 SGHAT and CDR2 FQNNGV come from the germline V gene. The CDR3 sequence is 16 residues long. The germline V and J ends were trimmed by 0 bases and 2 bases, with 11 bases remaining between them. DNA for the CDR3: TGTGCCAGCAGCTTAGATGTAATGCGAACCAAAAACATTCAGTACTTC. It encodes CASSLDVMRTKNIQYF.

This sequence joins TRBV5-6 and TRBJ2-1; 9 bases agree with TRBD2. This CDR3 comprises 15 residues. The germline V gene encodes CDR1 SGHDT and CDR2 YYEEEE. J was trimmed by 7 bases and V by 0 bases; bases with no gene match: 5. The CDR3 loop reads CASSLVAGGGNEQFF. CDR3 DNA sequence: TGTGCCAGCAGCTTGGTTGCGGGAGGGGGAAATGAGCAGTTCTTC.

The chain carries TRBV5-6 and TRBJ1-2; 11 bases are shared with TRBD1. Germline V CDR1 and CDR2: SGHDT, YYEEEE. The CDR3 contains 14 residues. V was clipped by 4 bases and J by 6 bases; unmatched bases: 5. The CDR3 DNA is TGTGCCAGCAGCGTCGGACAGGGGGCGAATGGCTACACCTTC. Its protein is CASSVGQGANGYTF.

This sequence joins TRBV29-1 and TRBJ2-5; 8 bases align to TRBD2. This CDR3 spans 13 amino acids. Germline-derived CDR1 and CDR2 are SQVTM and ANQGSEA. The trim removed 5 bases at V and 4 bases at J, leaving 6 bases unmatched. In DNA form, the CDR3 reads TGCAGCGTTCTAAGCGGGAGCCGAGAGACCCAGTACTTC. Amino acids: CSVLSGSRETQYF.

This sequence joins TRBV12-5 and TRBJ2-1; no firm D call. This CDR3 has 11 amino acids. Trimming took off 7 bases at V and 10 bases at J, with 11 bases between the two ends. Per the germline V gene, CDR1 is LGHNT and CDR2 is FRNRAP. CDR3 region: CASAQAREQFF. DNA of the CDR3: TGTGCTAGTGCCCAGGCGAGAGAGCAGTTCTTC.

Remarks on this clone: The same CDR3 is also encoded by other DNA sequences in this sample. This chain connects TRBV5-1 to TRBJ2-5; tentative D call: TRBD2 (6 bases). Germline assignment: CDR1 SGHRS and CDR2 YFSETQ. This CDR3 region has 14 residues. Trimming took 5 bases from V and 4 from J, leaving 15 bases between them. The CDR3 bases are TGCGCCAGCAGACTAGCCACATCAGGAGAGACCCAGTACTTC. Its translation is CASRLATSGETQYF. The full variable domain, with the rest looked up from reference TRBV5-1 and TRBJ2-5, is KAGVTQTPRYLIKTRGQQVTLSCSPISGHRSVSWYQQTPGQGLQFLFEYFSETQRNKGNFPGRFSGRQFSNSRSEMNVSTLELGDSALYLCASRLATSGETQYFGPGTRLLVL.

This rearrangement joins TRBV2 to TRBJ1-2; D possibly corresponds to TRBD1 (5 bases). Per the germline V gene, CDR1 is SNHLY and CDR2 is FYNNEI. This CDR3 region has 14 residues. Trimming took 5 bases from V and 5 from J, leaving 15 bases between them. Here the CDR3 DNA reads TGTGCCAGCAGTAATCGCGAGGCAGGGTATGGCTACACCTTC. It translates to CASSNREAGYGYTF.

V and J are TRBV28 and TRBJ2-5; 14 positions agree with TRBD2. The J call may be faulty, since TRBJ2-7 better matches the DNA end. The CDR3 covers 17 residues. Per the germline V gene, CDR1 is MDHEN and CDR2 is SYDVKM. The CDR3 region is CASSTGTSGRSSYEQYF. Written as DNA, the CDR3 is TGTGCCAGCAGTACCGGGACTAGCGGGAGAAGCTCCTACGAGCAGTACTTC.

The J gene is TRBJ1-1, the V gene TRBV2; TRBD1 might be the D (6 bases). Trimming stripped 4 bases from V and 0 bases from J, with 9 bases between. The CDR3 is made up of 14 amino acids. Germline V CDR1 and CDR2: SNHLY, FYNNEI. The CDR3 is CASSGSGVNTEAFF. The CDR3 nucleotides read TGTGCCAGCAGTGGCTCAGGGGTGAACACTGAAGCTTTCTTT. The full variable domain, with the rest looked up from reference TRBV2 and TRBJ1-1, is EPEVTQTPSHQVTQMGQEVILRCVPISNHLYFYWYRQILGQKVEFLVSFYNNEISEKSEIFDDQFSVERPDGSNFTLKIRSTKLEDSAMYFCASSGSGVNTEAFFGQGTRLTVV.

In this sample, this clone turned up a few times. The chain uses TRBV5-4 and TRBJ2-7, with 9 bases lining up with TRBD1. Germline V gene data show CDR1 as SGHNT and CDR2 as YYREEE (reference sequence). This CDR3 is 15 amino acids long. J gave up 3 bases and V 4 bases, and 8 bases lay outside the gene matches. The CDR3 protein is CASSVSGQGIYEQYF. Written as DNA, the CDR3 is TGTGCCAGCAGCGTATCGGGACAGGGAATCTACGAGCAGTACTTC.

This clone appeared a single time. The chain links TRBV6-5 to TRBJ1-6; D remains unclear. Germline V CDR1 and CDR2: MNHEY, SVGAGI. The CDR3 consists of 14 residues. V shed 6 bases and J shed 10 bases, with 16 bases lying between them. CDR3 nucleotide sequence: TGTGCCAGCAGGTCGAGGCCGCCGGAGTCACCCCTCCACTTT. As protein: CASRSRPPESPLHF.

The chain combines TRBV5-1 with TRBJ2-7, with TRBD1 identical over 9 bases. This CDR3 comprises 15 residues. Trimming cost V 5 bases and J 1 base; bases outside gene matches: 7. Germline-derived CDR1 and CDR2 are SGHRS and YFSETQ. The CDR3 here is CASRQQGASSYEQYF. The CDR3 DNA is TGCGCCAGCAGACAACAGGGGGCTTCGTCCTACGAGCAGTACTTC.

DNA for the CDR3: TGTGCCAGCAGCGTGGGGACTAGCGGGAGGCTCAATGAGCAGTTCTTC. Translation gives CASSVGTSGRLNEQFF. This sequence joins TRBV9 and TRBJ2-1, with TRBD2 identical over 15 bases. V lost 2 bases and J lost 6; bases outside the gene matches: 3. The CDR3 extends over 16 amino acids. Germline CDR1 is SGDLS and CDR2 is YYNGEE.

Only a few counts were recorded for this clone. The chain links TRBV18 to TRBJ1-2, with 12 nucleotides matching TRBD1. Trimming cost V 2 bases and J 7 bases; bases outside gene matches: 8. CDR3 size: 16 residues. The V gene's germline CDR1 is KGHSH and CDR2 LQKENI. DNA for the CDR3: TGTGCCAGCTCACCAAACGGCGGGACAGGGGGCGTTGGCTACACCTTC. It is translated as CASSPNGGTGGVGYTF.

This clone showed up just once. This chain links TRBV4-1 with TRBJ2-3, with D perhaps TRBD2 (6 bases). CDR3 length equals 15 residues. Germline-derived CDR1 and CDR2 are MGHRA and YSYEKL. Trimming cost V 2 bases and J 3 bases, with 12 bases left between them. Here the CDR3 DNA reads TGCGCCAGCAGCCAAATAGCGGCCGCGACAGATACGCAGTATTTT. This codes for CASSQIAAATDTQYF.

V and J are TRBV15 and TRBJ2-7; 12 bases fit TRBD2. This CDR3 is 16 amino acids long. Trimming cost V 1 base and J 1 base; bases outside gene matches: 2. The V gene's germline CDR1 is LNHNV and CDR2 YYDKDF (reference sequence). This CDR3 reads CATSRGGTSGSYEQYF. CDR3 nucleotides: TGTGCCACCAGCAGAGGAGGGACTAGCGGGTCCTACGAGCAGTACTTC.

DNA for the CDR3: TGTGCCAGCAGCAAAGGGGGCAGCGGTGACAATGAGCAGTTCTTC. Its translation: CASSKGGSGDNEQFF. The chain has TRBV7-2 and TRBJ2-1; 7 bases line up with TRBD1. The CDR3 has 15 amino acids. Looked up from germline, CDR1 is SGHTA and CDR2 is FQGNSA. V was clipped by 5 bases and J by 5 bases; unmatched bases: 9.

This clone has a handful of counts. The chain links TRBV7-6 to TRBJ1-3; unclear D gene. The CDR3 is 20 residues long. Germline loops: CDR1 SGHVS, CDR2 FNYEAQ. V lost 2 bases and J lost 0, with 23 bases in between. CDR3 DNA sequence: TGTGCCAGCAGCTTAAGGTTTTTGCGCGGCCAGCCCAACTCTGGAAACACCATATATTTT. This sequence encodes CASSLRFLRGQPNSGNTIYF.

The chain recombines TRBV4-2 with TRBJ2-1, with D tentatively TRBD1 (5 bases). This CDR3 has 16 amino acids. V was pared by 1 base and J by 2 bases, with 12 bases between. Germline CDR1 reads LGHNA; CDR2 reads YNFKEQ. As DNA, the CDR3 is TGTGCCAGCAGCCAAGCCGAGACAGCAACCTACAATGAGCAGTTCTTC. Amino acid sequence: CASSQAETATYNEQFF.

V gene TRBV28 combines with J gene TRBJ2-7; the match to TRBD1 covers 7 bases. The V and J ends lost 4 bases and 4 bases, in that order; junction bases with no gene match: 7. The length of the CDR3 is 14 residues. From germline, CDR1 is MDHEN and CDR2 SYDVKM. Here the CDR3 DNA reads TGTGCCAGCAGTTCTGACAGGGTAAGGTACGAGCAGTACTTC. It yields the protein CASSSDRVRYEQYF.

The chain uses TRBV5-5 and TRBJ2-7, with 7 bases fitting TRBD2. V was pared by 0 bases and J by 6 bases, with 6 bases of the junction left unmatched. The germline V gene has CDR1 SGHKS and CDR2 YYEKEE (reference sequence). The CDR3 sequence is 14 residues long. The CDR3 spells CASSLASGALEQYF. The CDR3 coding sequence is TGTGCCAGCAGCTTGGCCAGCGGGGCGCTCGAGCAGTACTTC.